This T cell receptor beta chain was obtained from a study of cytomegalovirus exposure and HLA in healthy donors. Overall study results and limits: Cytomegalovirus association was assigned to about 150 TCR beta chains. In a later analysis, parvovirus B19, influenza, CMV and Epstein-Barr virus appeared linked to several top co-occurrence clusters. Highest at DRB1 and lowest at HLA-C, TCR association rates differed among HLA loci in a later analysis.

V gave up 4 bases and J gave up 9 bases, with 7 bases separating them. The CDR3 loop spans 12 amino acids. CDR1 and CDR2 (germline): MNHEY, SMNVEV (reference sequence). 13 Jbeta primers and 60 Vbeta primers were used for the PCR. Using immunoSEQ multiplex PCR, the repertoire was profiled, and TCRdb retains in-frame clones only, with some absent. The table lists about 140,000 clones, 75% to 85% of them singletons. This clone was seen more than once but under ten times. Its specificity is not known. Sequencing was done on a sample of PBMCs. This clonotype originated in a woman between 18 and 29 years old in good health and CMV-seropositive. This chain uses TRBV27 with TRBJ1-6; D gene uncertain. The CDR3 DNA is TGTGCCAGCAGTTCCCTCCTTTCACCCCTCCACTTT. Its translation: CASSSLLSPLHF.